This T cell receptor (beta chain) was observed in a study of shared clonotypes between healthy human individuals. The data were produced by immunoSEQ multiplex PCR, yet TCRdb's version contains in-frame clones alone and is incomplete. Of 1,400,000 or so clones detected, 98% to 99% appear once; the ten largest clones hold around 0.33%. Germline V gene sequence: CDR1 ENHRY, CDR2 SYGVKD. With 8 bases clipped from V and 0 bases from J, the junction kept 3 bases outside the gene matches. This CDR3 has 13 amino acids. This chain uses TRBV10-3 with TRBJ2-7; 8 bases match TRBD1. Sample: naive CD4+ T cells sorted from blood. Subset denoted: CD45RA+ positively selected. The sequence was collected from a man aged 25-40 years in good health. The CDR3 here is CAISTGASYEQYF. DNA of the CDR3: TGTGCCATCTCGACAGGGGCCTCCTACGAGCAGTACTTC.